The 18 T cell receptor beta chains given below trace back to one sample, sequenced in a study of blood T cell repertoires in COVID-19. Only in-frame clones appear in the TCRdb table, and some are missing; sequencing was by immunoSEQ multiplex PCR. The data contain 200,000 to 250,000 clones, 84% of them singletons. The sequencing sample was made of peripheral blood. These receptors all stem from a woman aged 80 or older with active or convalescent COVID-19.

The V and J genes are TRBV30 and TRBJ2-3; TRBD1 agrees at 8 bases. CDR1 is GTSNPN, CDR2 SVGIG, per germline (reference sequence). The ends lost 7 bases at V and 8 bases at J; junction bases unmatched: 11. This CDR3 is 13 amino acids long. The CDR3, as DNA: TGTGCCTCGGTAGGACAGGGTGTAGGTACGCAGTATTTT. Its protein is CASVGQGVGTQYF.

The chain joins TRBV30 to TRBJ2-3; unclear D gene. This CDR3 region has 12 residues. Trimming took off 4 bases at V and 0 bases at J, with 5 bases between the two ends. Germline assignment: CDR1 GTSNPN and CDR2 SVGIG (reference sequence). The CDR3 bases are TGTGCCTGGACCCCTAGCACAGATACGCAGTATTTT. Translated, it gives CAWTPSTDTQYF. The full variable domain, in which reference TRBV30 and TRBJ2-3 provide the parts outside the CDR3, is SQTIHQWPATLVQPVGSPLSLECTVEGTSNPNLYWYRQAAGRGLQLLFYSVGIGQISSEVPQNLSASRPQDRQFILSSKKLLLSDSGFYLCAWTPSTDTQYFGPGTRLTVL.

This chain uses TRBV6-6 with TRBJ2-7; the match to TRBD2 covers 13 bases. CDR1 and CDR2 (germline): MNHNY, SVGAGI (reference sequence). The CDR3 length is 15 residues. V trimming: 7 bases; J trimming: 7 bases; junction bases outside the gene matches: 10. The CDR3 nucleotides are TGTGCCAGCAATATCGGACTAGCGGGGGCGGGGGAGCAGTACTTC. Residues: CASNIGLAGAGEQYF.

The V and J genes are TRBV2 and TRBJ2-3, with 10 bases matching TRBD1. The germline V gene encodes CDR1 SNHLY and CDR2 FYNNEI. The length of the CDR3 is 14 residues. V was clipped by 8 bases and J by 5 bases; unmatched bases: 7. The CDR3 spells CASGGQGNVDTQYF. The CDR3 DNA sequence: TGTGCCAGCGGGGGACAGGGGAATGTAGATACGCAGTATTTT.

The chain couples TRBV6-5 to TRBJ2-7; no firm D call. Germline V gives CDR1 MNHEY, CDR2 SVGAGI. The CDR3 is 12 residues long. V was shortened by 4 bases and J by 3 bases, with 7 bases between the two germline ends. The CDR3 reads CASSSNSYEQYF. The DNA of the CDR3 is TGTGCCAGCAGTTCGAACAGCTACGAGCAGTACTTC.

The chain's CDR3 is CASKLGQGVLYGYTF. The CDR3 nucleotides are TGTGCCAGCAAACTTGGACAGGGCGTACTCTATGGCTACACCTTC. The chain joins TRBV2 to TRBJ1-2; 8 bases are a match to TRBD1. The CDR3 spans 15 residues. From germline, CDR1 is SNHLY and CDR2 FYNNEI. V was pared by 7 bases and J by 4 bases, with 11 bases of the junction left unmatched.

The chain carries TRBV5-4 and TRBJ2-7; D not certain. CDR1 and CDR2 (germline): SGHNT, YYREEE (reference sequence). The CDR3 sequence is 14 residues long. Trimming removed 1 base from V and 1 base from J, with 9 bases in between. The CDR3 spells CASSLPGRSYEQYF. Written as DNA, the CDR3 is TGTGCCAGCAGCTTGCCCGGCAGGTCCTACGAGCAGTACTTC.

V is TRBV4-2 and J is TRBJ2-1; 10 bases align to TRBD2. Trimming cost V 1 base and J 9 bases; bases outside gene matches: 9. This CDR3 is 16 amino acids long. Germline CDR1 is LGHNA and CDR2 is YNFKEQ. CDR3 loop: CASSQGESGGAGEQFF. DNA for the CDR3: TGTGCCAGCAGCCAAGGCGAGAGCGGGGGGGCCGGTGAGCAGTTCTTC.

The rearrangement joins TRBV5-1 to TRBJ1-3; D is unclear. The CDR3 runs 15 residues. Between the trimmed V and J ends, which lost 0 bases and 0 bases, there was a span of 7 bases. Germline CDR1 is SGHRS and CDR2 is YFSETQ. As DNA, the CDR3 is TGCGCCAGCAGCTTGGCGGCAGGCTCTGGAAACACCATATATTTT. Protein: CASSLAAGSGNTIYF.

DNA of the CDR3: TGTGCCAGCAGTGGACTATCCTCAGCTAGCGGGAGGGCCTACAATGAGCAGTTCTTC. As protein: CASSGLSSASGRAYNEQFF. J is TRBJ2-1 and V is TRBV2; 12 nucleotides match TRBD2. The germline V gene encodes CDR1 SNHLY and CDR2 FYNNEI. Germline trimming cut 4 bases from V and 2 bases from J; bases unmatched to any gene: 12. The CDR3 consists of 19 residues.

The rearrangement joins TRBV5-8 to TRBJ2-3; maybe TRBD2 (5 bases). V shed 4 bases and J shed 3 bases, with 12 bases lying between them. The CDR3 spans 14 residues. Germline V lookup: CDR1 SGHTS, CDR2 YDEGEE. The CDR3, as DNA: TGTGCCAGCAGCCCCTGGAGGTTGACAGATACGCAGTATTTT. The encoded protein is CASSPWRLTDTQYF.

This chain uses TRBV7-9 with TRBJ2-3; 11 bases match TRBD2. The CDR3 runs 16 residues. V shed 3 bases, J shed 4 bases, and the junction held 6 bases outside the gene matches. Per the germline V gene, CDR1 is SEHNR and CDR2 is FQNEAQ (reference sequence). CDR3: CASSLGLAGGADTQYF. DNA of the CDR3: TGTGCCAGCAGCTTGGGGCTAGCGGGAGGAGCAGATACGCAGTATTTT.

This chain links TRBV10-3 with TRBJ1-5; perhaps TRBD1 as D (5 bases). This CDR3 comprises 14 residues. Germline assignment: CDR1 ENHRY and CDR2 SYGVKD. The ends were cut back, 4 bases at V and 6 bases at J, with 13 bases in the middle. The CDR3 DNA reads as TGTGCCATCAGTGCCGGACAACTGTCTCAGCCCCAGCATTTT. As protein: CAISAGQLSQPQHF.

The J gene is TRBJ1-3, the V gene TRBV29-1, with D possibly matching TRBD1 (6 bases). The ends were cut back, 6 bases at V and 0 bases at J, with 9 bases in the middle. Germline CDR1 and CDR2: SQVTM and ANQGSEA. The CDR3 is 13 amino acids. CDR3 in amino acids: CSVWTDSGNTIYF. CDR3 DNA sequence: TGCAGCGTGTGGACAGACTCTGGAAACACCATATATTTT.

The chain combines TRBV15 with TRBJ2-7; 10 nucleotides line up with TRBD1. The CDR3 has 14 amino acids. Germline values: CDR1 LNHNV, CDR2 YYDKDF (reference sequence). The V segment lost 5 bases and the J segment 7 bases; nucleotides outside the gene matches: 8. The CDR3, as DNA: TGTGCCACCAGCCGAAGACAGGGGGCGGGGGAGCAGTACTTC. Its translation is CATSRRQGAGEQYF.

As concerns this clone: Other DNA sequences within the sample encode an identical CDR3. The chain uses TRBV7-2 and TRBJ2-3; D is possibly TRBD1 (6 bases). The V end was cut by 4 bases, the J end by 0 bases, with 17 bases between. The V gene's germline CDR1 is SGHTA and CDR2 FQGNSA. The CDR3 is 17 amino acids. The DNA for the CDR3 is TGTGCCAGCAGCTCATACCCCGGGACACCTAGCACAGATACGCAGTATTTT. This sequence encodes CASSSYPGTPSTDTQYF.

This chain's CDR3 is CASSLDWGEETQYF. DNA for the CDR3: TGTGCCAGCAGCTTAGATTGGGGGGAAGAGACCCAGTACTTC. The J gene is TRBJ2-5, the V gene TRBV7-2, with a weak D call TRBD2 (6 bases). The CDR3 loop spans 14 amino acids. Trimming took 1 base from V and 3 from J, leaving 9 bases between them. CDR1 is SGHTA and CDR2 is FQGNSA in the germline V gene.

The V gene is TRBV7-3, the J gene TRBJ2-3; TRBD1 matches at 10 bases. The CDR3 loop spans 16 amino acids. From germline, CDR1 is SGHTA and CDR2 FQGTGA. Trimming at V came to 6 bases and at J to 5 bases, leaving 11 bases not matched to a gene. In nucleotides, the CDR3 is TGTGCCAGCAGTCCTCGACAGGGGGCCCCGATAGATACGCAGTATTTT. This encodes CASSPRQGAPIDTQYF.